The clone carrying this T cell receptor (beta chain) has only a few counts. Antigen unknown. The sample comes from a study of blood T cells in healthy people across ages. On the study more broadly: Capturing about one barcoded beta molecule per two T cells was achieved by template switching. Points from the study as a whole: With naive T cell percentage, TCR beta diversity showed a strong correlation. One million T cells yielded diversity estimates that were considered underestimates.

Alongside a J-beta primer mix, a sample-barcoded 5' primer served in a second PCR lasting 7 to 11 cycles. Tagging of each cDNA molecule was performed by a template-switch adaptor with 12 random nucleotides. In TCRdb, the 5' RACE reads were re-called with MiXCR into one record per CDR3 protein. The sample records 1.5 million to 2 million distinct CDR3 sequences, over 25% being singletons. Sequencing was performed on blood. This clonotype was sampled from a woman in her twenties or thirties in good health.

The CDR3 loop is CASSDLQGRYEQYF. DNA for the CDR3: TGTGCCAGCAGTGATTTACAGGGTCGCTACGAGCAGTACTTC. The genes are TRBV6-1 and TRBJ2-7; a possible D gene is TRBD1 (6 bases). Trimming stripped 3 bases from V and 3 bases from J, with 12 bases between. The CDR3 sequence is 14 residues long. CDR1 is MNHNS, CDR2 SASEGT, per germline.